This T cell receptor (beta chain) was observed in a study of shared clonotypes between healthy human individuals. About the study: Ranging from 18 to 49 in age, donors were two women and three men. Three CD4 naive, three CD4 memory, two CD8 naive and one CD8 memory plate were used per donor. Study conclusions and caveats: Having only a few donors restricted how much genetic and exposure-history diversity was captured.

Sequencing was performed with immunoSEQ multiplex PCR; in TCRdb, only in-frame clones are kept and a portion is missing. Here the sample spans about 1,900,000 clones, just under 95% being singletons. V gave up 6 bases and J gave up 5 bases, with 17 bases separating them. This CDR3 spans 14 amino acids. Per germline, CDR1 PRHDT and CDR2 FYEKMQ (reference sequence). As regards this clone: Its antigen is as yet unknown.

Selected positively for CCR7 and CD45RO-negative, naive CD8 cells excluded terminally differentiated effector memory CD45RA+ cells. The V gene is TRBV13, the J gene TRBJ2-7, with TRBD1 as a possible D gene (6 bases). The origin of this receptor is a man aged 18 to 29 in good health. Material: naive CD8+ T cells sorted from blood. Written as DNA, the CDR3 is TGTGCCAGCAGACAACAGGGCGCCGAAGACGAGCAGTACTTC. This translates into CASRQQGAEDEQYF.